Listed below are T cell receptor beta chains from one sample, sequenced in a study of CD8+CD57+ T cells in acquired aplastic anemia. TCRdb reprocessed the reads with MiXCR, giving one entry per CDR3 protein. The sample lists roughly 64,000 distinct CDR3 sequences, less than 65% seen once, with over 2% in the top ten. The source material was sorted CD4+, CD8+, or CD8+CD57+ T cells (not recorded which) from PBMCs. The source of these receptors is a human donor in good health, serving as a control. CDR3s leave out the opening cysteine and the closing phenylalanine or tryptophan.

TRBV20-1,SARVGQSNQPQH
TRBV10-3,AITGGSGANVLT
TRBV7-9,ASSDNGQLYEQY
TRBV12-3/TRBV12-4,ASSQVNRGVPEAF
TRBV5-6,ASSSTGTETYGYT
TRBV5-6,ASSPDGTGVTGNTIY
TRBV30,AGGSGYQPQH
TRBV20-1,SASTGTGGGQPQH
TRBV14,ASSRTGGKSDTQY
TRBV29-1,SVEDWADNEQF
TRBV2,ASSRGAESPLH